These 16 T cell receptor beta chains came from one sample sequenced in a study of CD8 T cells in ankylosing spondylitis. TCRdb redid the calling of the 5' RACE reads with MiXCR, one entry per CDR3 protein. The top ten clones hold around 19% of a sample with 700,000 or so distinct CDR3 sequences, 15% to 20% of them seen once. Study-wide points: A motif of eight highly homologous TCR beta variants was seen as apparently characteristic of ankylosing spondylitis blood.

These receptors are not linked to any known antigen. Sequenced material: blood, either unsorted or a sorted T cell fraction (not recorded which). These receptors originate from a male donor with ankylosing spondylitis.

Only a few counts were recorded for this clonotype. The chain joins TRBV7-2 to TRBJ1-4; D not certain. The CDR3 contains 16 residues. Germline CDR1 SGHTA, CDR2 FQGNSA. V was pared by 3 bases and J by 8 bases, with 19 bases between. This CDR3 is CASSFKLGSGGEKLFF. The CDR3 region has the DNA TGTGCCAGCAGCTTCAAGTTAGGGTCAGGTGGCGAAAAACTGTTTTTT.

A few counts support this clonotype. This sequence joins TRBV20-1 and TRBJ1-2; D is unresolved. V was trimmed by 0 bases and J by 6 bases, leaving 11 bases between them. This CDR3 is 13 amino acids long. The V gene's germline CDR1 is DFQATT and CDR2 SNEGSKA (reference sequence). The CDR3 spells CSARDQNSDGYTF. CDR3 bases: TGCAGTGCTAGAGATCAAAACAGTGATGGCTACACCTTC.

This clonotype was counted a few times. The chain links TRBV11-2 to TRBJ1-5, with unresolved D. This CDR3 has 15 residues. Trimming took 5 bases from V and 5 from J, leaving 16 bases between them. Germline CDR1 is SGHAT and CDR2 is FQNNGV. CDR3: CASSPDTGEYQPQHF. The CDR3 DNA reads TGTGCCAGCAGCCCCGACACGGGAGAATATCAGCCCCAGCATTTT.

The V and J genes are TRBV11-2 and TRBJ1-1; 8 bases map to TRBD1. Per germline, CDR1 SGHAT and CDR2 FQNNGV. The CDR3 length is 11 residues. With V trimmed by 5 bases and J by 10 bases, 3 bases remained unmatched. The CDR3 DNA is TGTGCCAGCAGCAAAGGGACAGGAGCTTTCTTT. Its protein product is CASSKGTGAFF.

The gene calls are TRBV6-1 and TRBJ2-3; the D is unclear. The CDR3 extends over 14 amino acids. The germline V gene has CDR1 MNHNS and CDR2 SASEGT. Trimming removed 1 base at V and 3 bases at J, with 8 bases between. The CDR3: CASSEEGRTDTQYF. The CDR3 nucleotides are TGTGCCAGCAGTGAAGAGGGAAGAACAGATACGCAGTATTTT.

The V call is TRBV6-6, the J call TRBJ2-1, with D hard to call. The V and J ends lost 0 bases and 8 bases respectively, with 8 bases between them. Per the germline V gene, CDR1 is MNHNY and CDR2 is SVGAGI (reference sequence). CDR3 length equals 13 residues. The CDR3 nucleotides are TGTGCCAGCAGTTACTCGCGTTTGCATGAGCAGTTCTTC. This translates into CASSYSRLHEQFF.

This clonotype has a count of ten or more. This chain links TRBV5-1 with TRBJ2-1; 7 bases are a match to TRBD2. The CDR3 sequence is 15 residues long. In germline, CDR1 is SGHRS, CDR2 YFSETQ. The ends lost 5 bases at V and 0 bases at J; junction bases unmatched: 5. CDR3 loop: CASRRDYSSYNEQFF. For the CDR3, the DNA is TGCGCCAGCAGGAGGGACTATTCCTCCTACAATGAGCAGTTCTTC. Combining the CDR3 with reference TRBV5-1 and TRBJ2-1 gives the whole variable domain KAGVTQTPRYLIKTRGQQVTLSCSPISGHRSVSWYQQTPGQGLQFLFEYFSETQRNKGNFPGRFSGRQFSNSRSEMNVSTLELGDSALYLCASRRDYSSYNEQFFGPGTRLTVL.

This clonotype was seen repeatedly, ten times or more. The CDR3 here is CATSDPGQSTDTQYF. CDR3 DNA: TGTGCCACCAGTGACCCCGGACAGTCCACAGATACGCAGTATTTT. The chain carries TRBV24-1 and TRBJ2-3; D perhaps matches TRBD1 (6 bases). CDR3 length: 15 residues. The germline V gene encodes CDR1 KGHDR and CDR2 SFDVKD. Trimming took off 4 bases at V and 2 bases at J, with 12 bases between the two ends.

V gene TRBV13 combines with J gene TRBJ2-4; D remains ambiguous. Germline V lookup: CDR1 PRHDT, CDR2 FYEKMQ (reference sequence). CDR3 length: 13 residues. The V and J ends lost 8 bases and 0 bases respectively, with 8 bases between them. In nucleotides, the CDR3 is TGTGCCAGCGAACTTGTAGCCAAAAACATTCAGTACTTC. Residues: CASELVAKNIQYF. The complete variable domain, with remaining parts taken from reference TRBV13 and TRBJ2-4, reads AAGVIQSPRHLIKEKRETATLKCYPIPRHDTVYWYQQGPGQDPQFLISFYEKMQSDKGSIPDRFSAQQFSDYHSELNMSSLELGDSALYFCASELVAKNIQYFGAGTRLSVL.

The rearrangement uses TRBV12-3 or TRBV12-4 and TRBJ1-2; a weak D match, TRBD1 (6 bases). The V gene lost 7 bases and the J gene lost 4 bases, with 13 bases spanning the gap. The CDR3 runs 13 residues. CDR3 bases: TGTGCCAGCACCCCTACAGGGACCTATGGCTACACCTTC. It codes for CASTPTGTYGYTF.

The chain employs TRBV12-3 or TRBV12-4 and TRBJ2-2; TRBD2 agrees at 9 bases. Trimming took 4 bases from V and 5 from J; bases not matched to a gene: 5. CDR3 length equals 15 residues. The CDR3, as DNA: TGTGCCAGCAGTTCGTCGCGGGGGGGAACCGGGGAGCTGTTTTTT. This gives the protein CASSSSRGGTGELFF.

The CDR3 DNA reads TGTGCCAGCAGACAAGCGGGGGCCATACAAGAGACCCAGTACTTC. This translates into CASRQAGAIQETQYF. The chain has TRBV28 and TRBJ2-5; 8 nucleotides agree with TRBD2. The trim removed 6 bases at V and 2 bases at J, leaving 8 bases unmatched. The CDR3 totals 15 residues. Germline loops: CDR1 MDHEN, CDR2 SYDVKM.

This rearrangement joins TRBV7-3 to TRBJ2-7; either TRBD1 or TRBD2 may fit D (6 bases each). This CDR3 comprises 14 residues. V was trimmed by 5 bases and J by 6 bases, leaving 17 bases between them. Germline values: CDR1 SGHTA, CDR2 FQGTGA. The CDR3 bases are TGTGCCAGCAGCCTAGGGGGGAAACTGGGCGAGCAGTACTTC. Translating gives CASSLGGKLGEQYF.

The CDR3 is CASSLFKWGTTYEQYF. The CDR3 nucleotides read TGTGCCAGCAGTTTATTCAAATGGGGGACCACCTACGAGCAGTACTTC. The V gene is TRBV27, the J gene TRBJ2-7, with D perhaps matching TRBD1 or TRBD2 (5 bases each). Germline V gene lookup returns CDR1 MNHEY and CDR2 SMNVEV (reference sequence). This CDR3 contains 16 residues. V shed 1 base and J shed 2 bases, with 15 bases lying between them.

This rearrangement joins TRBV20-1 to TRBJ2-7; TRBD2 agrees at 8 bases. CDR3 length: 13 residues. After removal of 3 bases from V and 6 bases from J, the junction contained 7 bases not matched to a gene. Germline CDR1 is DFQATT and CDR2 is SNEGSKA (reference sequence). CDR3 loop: CSARTGGPSEQYF. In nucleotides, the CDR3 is TGCAGTGCTAGGACGGGAGGGCCGTCCGAGCAGTACTTC.

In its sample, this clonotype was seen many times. The chain's CDR3 is CASSPLASSLYF. CDR3 bases: TGTGCCAGCAGTCCACTGGCTAGCTCGTTGTACTTC. The rearrangement joins TRBV12-3 or TRBV12-4 to TRBJ2-7; a possible D gene is TRBD2 (5 bases). CDR3 length: 12 residues. Trimming shortened V by 5 bases and J by 12 bases, and 17 bases separated the two germline ends.